The following is a T cell receptor beta chain sequence with its context. This CDR3 comprises 15 residues. Germline values: CDR1 MDHEN, CDR2 SYDVKM. Trimming shortened V by 10 bases and J by 4 bases, and 23 bases separated the two germline ends. The data were taken from a study of blood T cell repertoires in COVID-19. Study at large: Collection of acute and convalescent COVID-19 samples took place in the United States, Italy and Spain. PBMCs, B-cell-depleted T cells, or T cells were the source of the cDNA or gDNA that made up the material.

Source study methods: Nucleated cell counts were estimated from reference gene primer amplification. The assay was immunoSEQ multiplex PCR, and TCRdb's table has in-frame clones only and misses some. V, J and clone size reflect that table, while D and trimming were determined from the DNA. The sample comprises 25,000 to 40,000 clones, roughly 91% of which are singletons, and about 1% rests with the top ten. The chain uses TRBV28 and TRBJ2-7; a possible D gene is TRBD1 (5 bases). The sample was peripheral blood. The sequence was collected from a man aged 70-80 years with active or convalescent COVID-19. The CDR3 protein is CATVWGRKVQYEQYF. CDR3 nucleotide sequence: TGTGCCACAGTTTGGGGCAGGAAGGTTCAATACGAGCAGTACTTC. The whole variable domain, filled in from reference TRBV28 and TRBJ2-7, reads DVKVTQSSRYLVKRTGEKVFLECVQDMDHENMFWYRQDPGLGLRLIYFSYDVKMKEKGDIPEGYSVSREKKERFSLILESASTNQTSMYLCATVWGRKVQYEQYFGPGTRLTVT.